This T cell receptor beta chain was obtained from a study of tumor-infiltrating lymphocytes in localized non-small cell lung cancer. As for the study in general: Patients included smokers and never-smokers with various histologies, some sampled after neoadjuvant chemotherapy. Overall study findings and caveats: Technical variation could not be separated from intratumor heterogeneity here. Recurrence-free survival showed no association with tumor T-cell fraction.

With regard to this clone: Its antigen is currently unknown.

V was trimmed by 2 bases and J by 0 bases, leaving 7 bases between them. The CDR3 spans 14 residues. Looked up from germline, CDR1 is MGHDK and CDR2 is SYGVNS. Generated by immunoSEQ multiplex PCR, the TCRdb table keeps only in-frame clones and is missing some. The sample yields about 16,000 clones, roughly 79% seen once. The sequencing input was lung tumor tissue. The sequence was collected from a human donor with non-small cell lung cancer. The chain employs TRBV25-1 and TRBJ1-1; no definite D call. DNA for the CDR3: TGTGCCAGCAGTGAAGACCCACTGAACACTGAAGCTTTCTTT. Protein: CASSEDPLNTEAFF. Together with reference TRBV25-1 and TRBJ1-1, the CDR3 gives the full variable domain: EADIYQTPRYLVIGTGKKITLECSQTMGHDKMYWYQQDPGMELHLIHYSYGVNSTEKGDLSSESTVSRIRTEHFPLTLESARPSHTSQYLCASSEDPLNTEAFFGQGTRLTVV.